Listed below are T cell receptor beta chains from one sample, sequenced in a study of CD8 T cells in ankylosing spondylitis. Each CDR3 protein is one row after TCRdb ran MiXCR on the 5' RACE reads. Of 150,000 to 200,000 distinct CDR3 sequences listed, 11% are singletons. Sequenced sample: blood, either unsorted or a sorted T cell fraction (not recorded which). All receptors derive from a male donor with ankylosing spondylitis or in good health (not recorded which). CDR3s include the opening cysteine and the closing phenylalanine or tryptophan. D genes are given only for firm matches. Size tells how often a clone was seen (once, few, many) or the class of an expanded clone, and some rows leave it out.

CDR3 DNA	CDR3 protein	D gene	V gene	clone size	J gene
TGTGCCAGCAGGGGACATAGCGGGACTTACAATGAGCAGTTCTTC	CASRGHSGTYNEQFF	TRBD2	TRBV6-1	many	TRBJ2-1
TGTGCCAGCAGTCCGTTTTTGGGGGAAGTCGGCATGAACACTGAAGCTTTCTTT	CASSPFLGEVGMNTEAFF	NA	TRBV6-5	many	TRBJ1-1
TGTGCCAGCAGCTTAGCACTCTCCGATACGCAGTATTTT	CASSLALSDTQYF	NA	TRBV13	many	TRBJ2-3
TGCGCCAGCAGCTTGGGCGGGAGAGGAGCAGATACGCAGTATTTT	CASSLGGRGADTQYF	TRBD2	TRBV5-1	many	TRBJ2-3
TGTGCCAGCAGCCGACTTAGGACTAGCGGGGGGGCCCCAGATACGCAGTATTTT	CASSRLRTSGGAPDTQYF	TRBD2	TRBV11-1	NA	TRBJ2-3
TGTGCCAGCAGCCAATTAGTGGTCAATTCACCCCTCCACTTT	CASSQLVVNSPLHF	NA	TRBV3-1	many	TRBJ1-6
TGTGCCAGCATTTCCTGGGCGAACGCGAACACCGGGGAGCTGTTTTTT	CASISWANANTGELFF	NA	TRBV27	many	TRBJ2-2
TGCAGTGCTAGAGATGTACAGCGCACAGATACGCAGTATTTT	CSARDVQRTDTQYF	NA	TRBV20-1	many	TRBJ2-3
TGTGCCAGCGAGGATTCCTACGAGCAGTACTTC	CASEDSYEQYF	NA	TRBV3-1	NA	TRBJ2-7
TGTGCCAGCAGTGACTCCCCAGGGGGCGGCTACTATGGCTACACCTTC	CASSDSPGGGYYGYTF	TRBD1	TRBV6-4	many	TRBJ1-2
TGCAGTGCTAGAGTACCTAGCGGGGGCATCACAGATACGCAGTATTTT	CSARVPSGGITDTQYF	TRBD2	TRBV20-1	many	TRBJ2-3
TGTGCCAGCAGCCGTACCATCGGGGCAGGTACCTACGAGCAGTACTTC	CASSRTIGAGTYEQYF	NA	TRBV3-1	few	TRBJ2-7
TGTGCCAGCAGCTCCCACAGGGGGCCCGGGGAGCTGTTTTTT	CASSSHRGPGELFF	TRBD1	TRBV7-8	NA	TRBJ2-2
TGTGCCAGCAGTTTTGGACTAGCGGGAGACGATGAGCAGTTCTTC	CASSFGLAGDDEQFF	TRBD2	TRBV11-2	few	TRBJ2-1
TGTGCCAGCACCAACGACTGGGGCTATGGCTACACCTTC	CASTNDWGYGYTF	NA	TRBV12-3/TRBV12-4	many	TRBJ1-2
TGCGCCAGCAGCTTGGACTCTATGCTAGCCAAAAACATTCAGTACTTC	CASSLDSMLAKNIQYF	NA	TRBV5-1	many	TRBJ2-4
TGTGCCAGCAGTTTAGCACAGGGTCTGGATACGCAGTATTTT	CASSLAQGLDTQYF	NA	TRBV27	many	TRBJ2-3
TGCGCCAGCAGCTTGGAGTCCGGGGTTCCCAGCACAGATACGCAGTATTTT	CASSLESGVPSTDTQYF	NA	TRBV5-1	many	TRBJ2-3
TGCGCCAGCAGCCCGACAGGGGTTGGTGAAAAACTGTTTTTT	CASSPTGVGEKLFF	TRBD1	TRBV5-1	NA	TRBJ1-4
TGTGCCAGCAGCCAAGGGTTGAACTACGAGCAGTACTTC	CASSQGLNYEQYF	NA	TRBV14	many	TRBJ2-7
TGTGCCAGCCACCGTGACGGACAGGGGGGTGAGACCCAGTACTTC	CASHRDGQGGETQYF	TRBD1	TRBV6-1	many	TRBJ2-5
TGCGCCAGCAGCTTGGACGGGCGCGGGGGGATTGATACGCAGTATTTT	CASSLDGRGGIDTQYF	TRBD2	TRBV5-1	many	TRBJ2-3
TGTGCCAGCAGGCCGGACAGGGCTTCCTCCTACGAGCAGTACTTC	CASRPDRASSYEQYF	TRBD1	TRBV6-1	many	TRBJ2-7
TGTGCCATAAGACTAAGCGAGGGCACAGATACGCAGTATTTT	CAIRLSEGTDTQYF	NA	TRBV10-3	many	TRBJ2-3
TGCGCCAGCAGCTTGAGGCCAGGAAGGGACGAGCAGTACTTC	CASSLRPGRDEQYF	NA	TRBV5-1	many	TRBJ2-7
TGCAGTGCCCCGAGCTTAGGGGGATTGGGCACTGAAGCTTTCTTT	CSAPSLGGLGTEAFF	NA	TRBV20-1	many	TRBJ1-1
TGCAGTGCAATAATAGCGGTCTCCTACGAGCAGTACTTC	CSAIIAVSYEQYF	NA	TRBV20-1	few	TRBJ2-7
TGTGCCAGCAGTTTTTTTGGGAACAATGAGCAGTTCTTC	CASSFFGNNEQFF	NA	TRBV27	NA	TRBJ2-1
TGTGCCAGCAACCTAGGACTAGCGGGGGGTGAGCTGTTTTTT	CASNLGLAGGELFF	TRBD2	TRBV3-1	NA	TRBJ2-2
TGCAGCATCCGGGAGGGCCCAGATACGCAGTATTTT	CSIREGPDTQYF	TRBD2	TRBV29-1	many	TRBJ2-3
TGCAGTGCTAGAGATCCATCTCCTAGCGGGACCTACAATGAGCAGTTCTTC	CSARDPSPSGTYNEQFF	TRBD2	TRBV20-1	few	TRBJ2-1
TGTGCCAGCAGCCAATCTGACCGGACTAGCGGAAAGTACTTC	CASSQSDRTSGKYF	TRBD2	TRBV5-4	many	TRBJ2-7
TGTGCCAGCAGTCGCGGGGGGACTTACAATGAGCAGTTCTTC	CASSRGGTYNEQFF	TRBD2	TRBV28	NA	TRBJ2-1
TGCAGCGTTACCAGGGCCAACGTCCTGACTTTC	CSVTRANVLTF	NA	TRBV29-1	NA	TRBJ2-6
TGTGCCAGCAGCCCCGGGCCCGTCGCCAATGAGCAGTTCTTC	CASSPGPVANEQFF	NA	TRBV4-2	few	TRBJ2-1
TGTGCCAGCAGCCCGACAGAGTATGGAAACACCATATATTTT	CASSPTEYGNTIYF	NA	TRBV5-5	NA	TRBJ1-3
TGTGCCAGCAGGGCAACCGGGAACACTGAAGCTTTCTTT	CASRATGNTEAFF	NA	TRBV6-4	many	TRBJ1-1
TGTGCTAGTGGCGCCGTTTTTACAAAGAACACTGAAGCTTTCTTT	CASGAVFTKNTEAFF	NA	TRBV12-5	once	TRBJ1-1
TGCGCCAGCAGCTTACAGGCAGGGGATCAGCCCCAGCATTTT	CASSLQAGDQPQHF	NA	TRBV5-1	many	TRBJ1-5
TGTGCCAGCAGCGTAAGTCCGGAACAGCCCCAGCATTTT	CASSVSPEQPQHF	NA	TRBV9	many	TRBJ1-5
TGTGCCAGCAGCCAAGGGCGGAGTCGCTACGAGCAGTACTTC	CASSQGRSRYEQYF	NA	TRBV3-1	many	TRBJ2-7
TGTGCCAGCAGCTTTTCCTCGAACACTGAAGCTTTCTTT	CASSFSSNTEAFF	NA	TRBV11-2	NA	TRBJ1-1
TGTGCCAGCAGCCCCCGGGGAGAGACCCAGTACTTC	CASSPRGETQYF	NA	TRBV12-3/TRBV12-4	many	TRBJ2-5
TGTGCCAGCTCACCACGGCCAGGGACAAAGGTATACTACAATGAGCAGTTCTTC	CASSPRPGTKVYYNEQFF	NA	TRBV18	many	TRBJ2-1
TGCAGTGCTAGAGCCACCTACGAGCAGTACTTC	CSARATYEQYF	NA	TRBV20-1	few	TRBJ2-7
TGTGCCAGTAGCAGCGGGAGGGCCTTTACTGATACGCAGTATTTT	CASSSGRAFTDTQYF	TRBD2	TRBV19	NA	TRBJ2-3
TGTGCCAGCTCACCAGGCGCCTCCAGCTCCAACGAGCAGTACTTC	CASSPGASSSNEQYF	NA	TRBV18	many	TRBJ2-7
TGTGCCACCAGCAGATCGGGGTTAGCGGGAGAAGCCTACGAGCAGTACTTC	CATSRSGLAGEAYEQYF	TRBD2	TRBV15	few	TRBJ2-7
TGTGCCAGCAGGCCCCTCAGGGCAATAGATACGCAGTATTTT	CASRPLRAIDTQYF	NA	TRBV7-6	few	TRBJ2-3
TGTGCCATCAGTGATTACAGGGGCCCACAAGAGACCCAGTACTTC	CAISDYRGPQETQYF	TRBD1	TRBV10-3	many	TRBJ2-5
TGCGCCAGCAGCCAAGATGGCGGGGGCAGAACCAAAAACATTCAGTACTTC	CASSQDGGGRTKNIQYF	NA	TRBV4-1	many	TRBJ2-4
TGTGCCAGCAGCTTGGGTGACAGGGCCGATAATACCTTC	CASSLGDRADNTF	TRBD1	TRBV5-5	many	TRBJ1-2
TGCGCCAGCAGCCTCGGGCCGGGAAACACAGATACGCAGTATTTT	CASSLGPGNTDTQYF	NA	TRBV5-1	few	TRBJ2-3
TGTGCCAGCAGTTATATGGGGACAGGGAATGAGCAGTTCTTC	CASSYMGTGNEQFF	TRBD1	TRBV6-5	many	TRBJ2-1
TGTGCCAGCAGCGTAGCCCCCCGGACAAACCAAGAGACCCAGTACTTC	CASSVAPRTNQETQYF	NA	TRBV9	few	TRBJ2-5
TGTGCCAGCAGTCCGGGTGACGGGACAAGGAACGAGCAGTACTTC	CASSPGDGTRNEQYF	NA	TRBV27	many	TRBJ2-7
TGTGCCAGCTCACCGGGACTAGCGGCCTTGAGCTCCTACAATGAGCAGTTCTTC	CASSPGLAALSSYNEQFF	TRBD2	TRBV18	NA	TRBJ2-1
TGTGCCAGCAGTCCACTCCGAGGGACAGGCGGCTACACCTTC	CASSPLRGTGGYTF	TRBD1	TRBV6-5	few	TRBJ1-2
TGCGCCAGCAGCTTGGGTACAGGGATTCAGTACTTC	CASSLGTGIQYF	NA	TRBV5-1	NA	TRBJ2-4
TGTGCCAGCAGTTCCTCGACAGGGTATGAGACCCAGTACTTC	CASSSSTGYETQYF	TRBD1	TRBV27	medium-sized	TRBJ2-5